This T cell receptor (beta chain) was captured by sequencing in a study of CXCR3-negative and CXCR3-positive naive CD8 T cells. Sorting was done in triplicate for each CD8+ T cell subset (fewer than 340,000 cells each). This CDR3 comprises 14 residues. Findings of the study overall: When CXCR3-positive naive cells were set against CXCR3-negative naive cells, the former had more hydrophobic TRB CDR3s. Whereas both naive subsets had comparably high diversity, memory CD8+ cells had much lower diversity. Cryopreserved PBMCs had partly decreased CXCR3 expression; fresh PBMCs were used in most assays.

Concerning this clonotype: What it recognizes is unknown.

The TRB libraries of cDNA were built by UMI-labeled 5' RACE. TCRdb re-analyzed the 5' RACE reads; it lists each CDR3 protein once, without DNA. In all, the sample yields 80,000 to 100,000 distinct CDR3 sequences. J is TRBJ2-7 and V is TRBV23-1; no DNA is available, so the TRBD1 call from TCRdb remains unchecked. TRBV23-1 is an open reading frame whose function is uncertain. The TCR originated in a human donor in good health. Some clones in this sample may be carry-over from other donors' samples. The sequencing sample was made of naive CXCR3+ CD8+ T cells from blood. The subset is: CD45RO-CCR7+CD27+CD95- naive CD8+ T cells expressing CXCR3 (TNR3+). The CDR3 protein is CASSQAGQGSEQYF.